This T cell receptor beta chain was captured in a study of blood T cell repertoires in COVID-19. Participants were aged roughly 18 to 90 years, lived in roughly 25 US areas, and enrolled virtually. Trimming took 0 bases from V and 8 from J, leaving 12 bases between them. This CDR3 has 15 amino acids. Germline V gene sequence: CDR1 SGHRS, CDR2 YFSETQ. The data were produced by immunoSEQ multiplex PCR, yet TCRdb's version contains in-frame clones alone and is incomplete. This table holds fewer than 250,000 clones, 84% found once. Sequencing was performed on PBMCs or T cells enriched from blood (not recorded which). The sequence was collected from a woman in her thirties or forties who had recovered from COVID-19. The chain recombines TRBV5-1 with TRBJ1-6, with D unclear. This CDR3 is CASSLAGSSYSPLHF. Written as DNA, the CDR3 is TGCGCCAGCAGCTTGGCTGGCAGTAGCTATTCACCCCTCCACTTT. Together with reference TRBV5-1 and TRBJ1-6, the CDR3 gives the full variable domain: KAGVTQTPRYLIKTRGQQVTLSCSPISGHRSVSWYQQTPGQGLQFLFEYFSETQRNKGNFPGRFSGRQFSNSRSEMNVSTLELGDSALYLCASSLAGSSYSPLHFGNGTRLTVT.